The sequence of this TCR beta chain was determined in a study of blood T cell repertoires in COVID-19. Study in general: Researchers got acute and convalescent COVID-19 samples from the United States, Italy and Spain. Nucleic acid was either cDNA or gDNA, and it came from T cells, B-cell-depleted T cells, or PBMCs.

Repertoires were generated with immunoSEQ multiplex PCR, while TCRdb's copy carries only in-frame clones and drops some. The sample has under 250,000 clones, around 80% seen once; the top ten hold 4.5% to 7%. V lost 4 bases and J lost 4; bases outside the gene matches: 4. From germline, CDR1 is MNHEY and CDR2 SMNVEV (reference sequence). This CDR3 has 14 amino acids. This TCR derives from a woman aged 65 to 85 with acute or convalescent COVID-19. Sequencing input: peripheral blood. V and J are TRBV27 and TRBJ1-5; 7 bases are shared with TRBD1. This CDR3 reads CASSSQGGNQPQHF. The CDR3 DNA sequence: TGTGCCAGCAGTTCTCAGGGGGGTAATCAGCCCCAGCATTTT.